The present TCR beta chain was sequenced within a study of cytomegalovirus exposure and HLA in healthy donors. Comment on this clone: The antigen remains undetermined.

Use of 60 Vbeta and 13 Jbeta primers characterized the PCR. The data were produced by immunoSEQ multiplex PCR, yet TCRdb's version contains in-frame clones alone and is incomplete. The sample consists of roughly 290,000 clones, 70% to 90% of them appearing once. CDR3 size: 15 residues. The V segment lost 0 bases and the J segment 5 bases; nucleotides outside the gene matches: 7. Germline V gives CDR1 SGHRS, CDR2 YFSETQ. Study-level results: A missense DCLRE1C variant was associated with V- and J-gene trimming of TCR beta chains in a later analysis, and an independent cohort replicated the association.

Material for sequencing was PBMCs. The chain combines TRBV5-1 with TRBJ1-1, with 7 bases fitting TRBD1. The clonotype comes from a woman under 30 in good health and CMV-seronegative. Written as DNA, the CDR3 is TGCGCCAGCAGCTTGGAACAGGGGAAGAGGACTGAAGCTTTCTTT. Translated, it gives CASSLEQGKRTEAFF.